This T cell receptor (beta chain) was captured by sequencing in a study of CD8 T cells in ankylosing spondylitis. Points from the study as a whole: Researchers reportedly found disease-linked clones significantly enriched in matched ankylosing spondylitis synovial fluid. Peripheral blood samples showed relatively rare disease-linked clones, and these clones were CD8+.

Details on this clonotype: Its cognate antigen is unknown.

Trimming took 3 bases from V and 6 from J, leaving 11 bases between them. The CDR3 runs 12 residues. Per the germline V gene, CDR1 is SQVTM and CDR2 is ANQGSEA. TCRdb reanalysed the 5' RACE reads using MiXCR and keeps one entry per CDR3 protein. The data show roughly 30,000 distinct CDR3 sequences, more than 13% seen once. The clonotype was recovered from a male donor with ankylosing spondylitis or in good health (not recorded which). The V and J genes are TRBV29-1 and TRBJ2-5; D possibly corresponds to TRBD2 (5 bases). Material: blood. Here the CDR3 reads CSVEETGKTQYF. The CDR3 coding sequence is TGCAGCGTTGAGGAAACCGGGAAGACCCAGTACTTC.